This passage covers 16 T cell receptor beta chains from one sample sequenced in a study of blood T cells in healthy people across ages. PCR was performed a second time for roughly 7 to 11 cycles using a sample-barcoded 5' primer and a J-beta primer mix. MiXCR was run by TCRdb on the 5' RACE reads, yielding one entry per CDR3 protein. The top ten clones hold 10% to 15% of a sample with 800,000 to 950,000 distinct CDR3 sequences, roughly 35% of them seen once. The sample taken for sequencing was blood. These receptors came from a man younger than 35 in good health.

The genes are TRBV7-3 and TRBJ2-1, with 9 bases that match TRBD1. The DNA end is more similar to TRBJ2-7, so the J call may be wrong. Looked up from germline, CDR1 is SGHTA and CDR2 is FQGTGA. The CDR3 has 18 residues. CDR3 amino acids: CASSLTGGQGISYNEQYF. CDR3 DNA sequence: TGTGCCAGCAGCTTAACAGGCGGACAGGGGATCTCCTACAATGAGCAGTACTTC.

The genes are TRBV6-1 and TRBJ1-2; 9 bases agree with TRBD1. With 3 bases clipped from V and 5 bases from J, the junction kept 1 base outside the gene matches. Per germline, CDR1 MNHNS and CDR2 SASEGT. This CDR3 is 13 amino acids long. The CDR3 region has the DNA TGTGCCAGCAGTGAGACAGGGGGTTATGGCTACACCTTC. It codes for CASSETGGYGYTF.

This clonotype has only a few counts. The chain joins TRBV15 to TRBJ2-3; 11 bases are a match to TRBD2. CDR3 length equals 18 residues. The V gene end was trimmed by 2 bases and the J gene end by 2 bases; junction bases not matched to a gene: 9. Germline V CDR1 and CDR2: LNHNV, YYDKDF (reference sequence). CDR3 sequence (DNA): TGTGCCACCAGCAGAAAAACACAGGGACTAGCGGCCACAGATACGCAGTATTTT. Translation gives CATSRKTQGLAATDTQYF.

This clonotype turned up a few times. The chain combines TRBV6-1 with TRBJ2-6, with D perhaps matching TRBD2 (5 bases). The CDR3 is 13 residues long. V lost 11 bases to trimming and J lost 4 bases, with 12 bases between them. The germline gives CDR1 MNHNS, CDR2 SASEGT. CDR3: CAGERSGANVLTF. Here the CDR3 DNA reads TGTGCCGGGGAGCGGTCCGGGGCCAACGTCCTGACTTTC.

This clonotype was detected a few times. The DNA for the CDR3 is TGTGCCAGCAATTCGCTGACAGGGTACTCTGGGGCCAACGTCCTGACTTTC. Translated: CASNSLTGYSGANVLTF. V gene TRBV6-2 or TRBV6-3 combines with J gene TRBJ2-6; 7 nucleotides line up with TRBD1. Losses at the gene ends were 7 bases for V and 0 bases for J; bases not matched to a gene: 9. CDR1 and CDR2 (germline): MNHEY, SVGEGT. The length of the CDR3 is 17 residues.

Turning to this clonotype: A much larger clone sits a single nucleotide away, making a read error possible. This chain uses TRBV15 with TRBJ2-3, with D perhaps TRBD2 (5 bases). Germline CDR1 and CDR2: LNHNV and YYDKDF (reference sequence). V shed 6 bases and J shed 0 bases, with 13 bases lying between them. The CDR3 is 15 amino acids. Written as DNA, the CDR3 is TGTGCCACCAGTGGTTGGACGGGAAGCACAGATACGCAGTATTTT. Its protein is CATSGWTGSTDTQYF.

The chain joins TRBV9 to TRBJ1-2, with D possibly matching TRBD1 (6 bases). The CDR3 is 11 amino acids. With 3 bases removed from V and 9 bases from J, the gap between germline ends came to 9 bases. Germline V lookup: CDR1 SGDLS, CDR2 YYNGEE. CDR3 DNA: TGTGCCAGCAGCGGCAGGGGTCGCTACACCTTC. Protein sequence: CASSGRGRYTF.

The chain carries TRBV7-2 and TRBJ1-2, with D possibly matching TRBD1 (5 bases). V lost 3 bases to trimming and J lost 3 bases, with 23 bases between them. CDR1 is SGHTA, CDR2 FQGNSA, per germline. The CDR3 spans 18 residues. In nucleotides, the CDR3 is TGTGCCAGCAGCTTTCGCAGCCCCAGGGACGGACTGGACTATGGCTACACCTTC. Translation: CASSFRSPRDGLDYGYTF.

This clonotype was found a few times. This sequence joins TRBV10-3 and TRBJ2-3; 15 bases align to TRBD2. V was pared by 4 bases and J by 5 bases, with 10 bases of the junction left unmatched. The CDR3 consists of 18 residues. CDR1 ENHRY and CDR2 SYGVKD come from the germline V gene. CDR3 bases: TGTGCCATCAGTGGAACCGGACTAGCGGGGGGGCGGGGAGATACGCAGTATTTT. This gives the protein CAISGTGLAGGRGDTQYF.

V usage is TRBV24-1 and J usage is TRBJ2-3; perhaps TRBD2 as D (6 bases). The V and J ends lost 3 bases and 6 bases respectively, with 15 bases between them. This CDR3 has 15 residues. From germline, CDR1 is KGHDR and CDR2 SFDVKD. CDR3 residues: CATSDPLRRADTQYF. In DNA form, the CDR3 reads TGTGCCACCAGTGATCCACTTCGGAGGGCGGATACGCAGTATTTT.

CDR3 residues: CASSPGTEVQETQYF. DNA of the CDR3: TGTGCCAGCAGCCCCGGGACAGAGGTGCAAGAGACCCAGTACTTC. V gene TRBV3-1 combines with J gene TRBJ2-5; 7 bases are shared with TRBD1. Germline lookup yields CDR1 LGHDT and CDR2 YNNKEL (reference sequence). The CDR3 has 15 residues. The junction had 7 bases not matched to a gene; V was cut back by 4 bases and J by 2 bases.

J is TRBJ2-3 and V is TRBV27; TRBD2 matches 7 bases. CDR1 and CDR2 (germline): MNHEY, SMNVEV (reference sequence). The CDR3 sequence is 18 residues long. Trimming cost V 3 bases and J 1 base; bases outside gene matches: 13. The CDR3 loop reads CASSFRSGVLRGTDTQYF. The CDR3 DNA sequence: TGTGCCAGCAGTTTTAGGAGCGGGGTTCTGCGCGGCACAGATACGCAGTATTTT.

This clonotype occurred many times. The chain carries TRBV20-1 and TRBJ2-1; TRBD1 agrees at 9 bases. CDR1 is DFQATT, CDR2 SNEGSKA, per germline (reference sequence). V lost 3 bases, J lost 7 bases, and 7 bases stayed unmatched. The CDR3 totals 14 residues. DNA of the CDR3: TGCAGTGCTAGGGCACAGGGGGCGGGAAATGAGCAGTTCTTC. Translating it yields CSARAQGAGNEQFF.

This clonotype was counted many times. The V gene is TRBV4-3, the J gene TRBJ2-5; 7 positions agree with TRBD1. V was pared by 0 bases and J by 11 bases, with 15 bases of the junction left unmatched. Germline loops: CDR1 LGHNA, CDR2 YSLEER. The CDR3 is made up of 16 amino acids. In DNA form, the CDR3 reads TGCGCCAGCAGCCAAGATTCTGACAGGGCCCCCAATGAGCAGTACTTC. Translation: CASSQDSDRAPNEQYF.

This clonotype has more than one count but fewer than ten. CDR3 nucleotides: TGTGCCAGCAGCAAAAGGACAGGGCCCATCTATGGCTACACCTTC. This translates into CASSKRTGPIYGYTF. The chain is built from TRBV11-2 and TRBJ1-2; 8 bases agree with TRBD1. Germline V gives CDR1 SGHAT, CDR2 FQNNGV. The CDR3 covers 15 residues. V trimming: 5 bases; J trimming: 4 bases; junction bases outside the gene matches: 9.

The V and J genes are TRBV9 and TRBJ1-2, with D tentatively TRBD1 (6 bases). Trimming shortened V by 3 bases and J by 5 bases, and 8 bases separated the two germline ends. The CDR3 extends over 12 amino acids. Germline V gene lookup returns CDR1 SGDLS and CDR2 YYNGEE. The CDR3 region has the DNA TGTGCCAGCAGCGAGGACAGATATGGCTACACCTTC. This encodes CASSEDRYGYTF.